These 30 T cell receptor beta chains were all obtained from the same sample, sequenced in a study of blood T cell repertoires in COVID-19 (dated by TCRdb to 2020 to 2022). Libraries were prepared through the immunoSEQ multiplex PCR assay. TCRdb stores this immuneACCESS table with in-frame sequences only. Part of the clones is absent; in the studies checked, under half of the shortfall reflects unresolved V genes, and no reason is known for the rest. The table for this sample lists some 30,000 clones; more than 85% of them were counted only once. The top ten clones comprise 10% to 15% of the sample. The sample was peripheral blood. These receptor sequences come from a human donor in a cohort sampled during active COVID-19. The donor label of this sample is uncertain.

CDR3 sequence (DNA): TGTGCCAGCAGCTTAGGACTGAACAATGAGCAGTTCTTC. Encoded protein: CASSLGLNNEQFF. V and J are TRBV11-2 and TRBJ2-1; no firm D call. CDR1 and CDR2 from the germline V gene are SGHAT and FQNNGV. The length of the CDR3 is 13 residues. V was trimmed by 1 base and J by 5 bases, leaving 6 bases between them.

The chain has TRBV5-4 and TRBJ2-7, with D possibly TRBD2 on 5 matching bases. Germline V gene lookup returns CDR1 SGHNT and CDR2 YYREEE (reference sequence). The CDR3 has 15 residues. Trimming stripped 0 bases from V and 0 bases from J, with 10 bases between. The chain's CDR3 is CASSLEVASSYEQYF. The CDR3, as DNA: TGTGCCAGCAGCTTGGAAGTAGCGAGCTCCTACGAGCAGTACTTC.

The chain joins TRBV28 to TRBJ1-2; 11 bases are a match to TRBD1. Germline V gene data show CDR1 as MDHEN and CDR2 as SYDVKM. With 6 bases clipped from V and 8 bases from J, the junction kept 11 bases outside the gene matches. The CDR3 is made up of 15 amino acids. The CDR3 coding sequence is TGTGCCAGCAGCAACGCCGGGACAGGGGGTAAAGGCTACACCTTC. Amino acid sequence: CASSNAGTGGKGYTF.

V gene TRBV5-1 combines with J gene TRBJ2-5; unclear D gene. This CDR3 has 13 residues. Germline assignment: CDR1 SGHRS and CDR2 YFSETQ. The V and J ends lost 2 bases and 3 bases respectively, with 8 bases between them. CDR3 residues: CASSFSYEETQYF. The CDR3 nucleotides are TGCGCCAGCAGCTTTAGCTACGAAGAGACCCAGTACTTC. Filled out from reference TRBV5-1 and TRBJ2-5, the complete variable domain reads KAGVTQTPRYLIKTRGQQVTLSCSPISGHRSVSWYQQTPGQGLQFLFEYFSETQRNKGNFPGRFSGRQFSNSRSEMNVSTLELGDSALYLCASSFSYEETQYFGPGTRLLVL.

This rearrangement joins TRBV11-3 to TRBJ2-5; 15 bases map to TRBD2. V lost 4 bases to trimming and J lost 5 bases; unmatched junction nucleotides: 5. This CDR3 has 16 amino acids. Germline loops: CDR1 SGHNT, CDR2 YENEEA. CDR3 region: CASSSRTSGGAETQYF. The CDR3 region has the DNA TGTGCCAGCAGCTCACGGACTAGCGGGGGGGCCGAGACCCAGTACTTC.

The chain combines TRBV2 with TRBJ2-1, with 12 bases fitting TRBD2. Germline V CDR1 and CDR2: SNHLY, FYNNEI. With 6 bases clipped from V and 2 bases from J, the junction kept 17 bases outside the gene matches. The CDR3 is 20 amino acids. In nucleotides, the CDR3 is TGTGCCAGCAGAAAAGAGTGGGGACTAGCGGGTGCGGACCCCTACAATGAGCAGTTCTTC. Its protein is CASRKEWGLAGADPYNEQFF.

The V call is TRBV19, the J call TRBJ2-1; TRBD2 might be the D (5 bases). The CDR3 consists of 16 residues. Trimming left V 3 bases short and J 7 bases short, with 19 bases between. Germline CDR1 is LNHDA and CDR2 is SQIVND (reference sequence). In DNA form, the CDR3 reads TGTGCCAGTAGTATTCTTAGCGTGAGGGAAGGTAATGAGCAGTTCTTC. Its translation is CASSILSVREGNEQFF.

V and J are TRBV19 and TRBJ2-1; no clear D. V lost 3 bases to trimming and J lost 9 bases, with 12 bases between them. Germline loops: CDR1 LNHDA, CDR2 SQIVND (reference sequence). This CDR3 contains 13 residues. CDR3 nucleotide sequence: TGTGCCAGTAGTATTTCGCGAAAGAGTGAGCAGTTCTTC. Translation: CASSISRKSEQFF. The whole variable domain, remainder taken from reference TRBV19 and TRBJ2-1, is DGGITQSPKYLFRKEGQNVTLSCEQNLNHDAMYWYRQDPGQGLRLIYYSQIVNDFQKGDIAEGYSVSREKKESFPLTVTSAQKNPTAFYLCASSISRKSEQFFGPGTRLTVL.

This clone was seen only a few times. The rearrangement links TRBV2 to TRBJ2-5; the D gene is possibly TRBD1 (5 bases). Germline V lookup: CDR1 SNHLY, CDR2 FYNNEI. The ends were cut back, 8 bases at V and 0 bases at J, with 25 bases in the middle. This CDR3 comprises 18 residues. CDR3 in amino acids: CASRQGASGDLYQETQYF. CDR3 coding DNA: TGTGCCAGCCGACAAGGGGCCTCTGGTGATCTGTACCAAGAGACCCAGTACTTC.

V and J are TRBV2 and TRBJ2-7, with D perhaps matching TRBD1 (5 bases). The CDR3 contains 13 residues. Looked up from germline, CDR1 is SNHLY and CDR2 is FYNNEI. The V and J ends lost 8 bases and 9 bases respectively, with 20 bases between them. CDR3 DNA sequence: TGTGCCAGCCGCCCGGTGGTAGGGGTTGGGCAGTACTTC. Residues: CASRPVVGVGQYF.

This CDR3 is CASSSSRPADTRNTIYF. The CDR3 bases are TGTGCCAGCAGCTCCTCCCGGCCTGCGGATACTCGAAACACCATATATTTT. The J gene is TRBJ1-3, the V gene TRBV7-8; D remains ambiguous. This CDR3 contains 17 residues. Trimming pared 4 bases from V and 5 bases from J, leaving 21 bases between. Germline V CDR1 and CDR2: SGHVS, FQNEAQ.

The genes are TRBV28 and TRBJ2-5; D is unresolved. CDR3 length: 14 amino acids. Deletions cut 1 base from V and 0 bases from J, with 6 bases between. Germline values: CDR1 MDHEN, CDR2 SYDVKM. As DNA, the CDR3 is TGTGCCAGCAGTTTATCCGCGAACCAAGAGACCCAGTACTTC. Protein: CASSLSANQETQYF.

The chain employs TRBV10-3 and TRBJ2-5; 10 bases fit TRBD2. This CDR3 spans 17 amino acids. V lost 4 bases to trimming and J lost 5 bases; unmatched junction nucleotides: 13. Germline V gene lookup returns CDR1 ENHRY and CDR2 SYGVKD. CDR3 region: CAISAGRAGGPGETQYF. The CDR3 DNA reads TGTGCCATCAGTGCGGGTCGAGCGGGAGGGCCTGGGGAGACCCAGTACTTC.

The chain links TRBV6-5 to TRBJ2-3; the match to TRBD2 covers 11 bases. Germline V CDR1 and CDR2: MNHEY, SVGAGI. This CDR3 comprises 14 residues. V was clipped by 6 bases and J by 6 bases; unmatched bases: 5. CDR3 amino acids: CASRLAGVKDTQYF. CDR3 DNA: TGTGCCAGCAGACTAGCGGGAGTAAAGGATACGCAGTATTTT.

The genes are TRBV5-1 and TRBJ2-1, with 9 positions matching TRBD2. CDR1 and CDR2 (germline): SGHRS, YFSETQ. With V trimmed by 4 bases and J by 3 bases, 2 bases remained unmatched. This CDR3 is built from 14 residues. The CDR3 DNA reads TGCGCCAGCAGCCGCGGGAGGGGCTACAATGAGCAGTTCTTC. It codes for CASSRGRGYNEQFF.

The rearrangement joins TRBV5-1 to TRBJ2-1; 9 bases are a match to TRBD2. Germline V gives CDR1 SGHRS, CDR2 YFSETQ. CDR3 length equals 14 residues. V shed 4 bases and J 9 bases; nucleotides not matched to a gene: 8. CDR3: CASSAELAGGEQFF. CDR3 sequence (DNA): TGCGCCAGCAGCGCCGAACTAGCGGGTGGTGAGCAGTTCTTC.

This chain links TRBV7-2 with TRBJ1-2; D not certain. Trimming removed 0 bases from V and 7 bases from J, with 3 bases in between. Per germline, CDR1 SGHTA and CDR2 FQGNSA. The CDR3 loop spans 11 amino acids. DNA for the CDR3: TGTGCCAGCAGCTTAGCCCTTGGCTACACCTTC. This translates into CASSLALGYTF. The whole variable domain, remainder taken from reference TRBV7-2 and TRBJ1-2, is GAGVSQSPSNKVTEKGKDVELRCDPISGHTALYWYRQSLGQGLEFLIYFQGNSAPDKSGLPSDRFSAERTGGSVSTLTIQRTQQEDSAVYLCASSLALGYTFGSGTRLTVV.

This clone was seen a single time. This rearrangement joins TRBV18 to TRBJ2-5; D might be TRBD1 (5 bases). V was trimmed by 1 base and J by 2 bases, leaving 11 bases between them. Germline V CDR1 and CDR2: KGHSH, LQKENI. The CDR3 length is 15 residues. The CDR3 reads CASSPLEGVQETQYF. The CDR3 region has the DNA TGTGCCAGCTCACCACTGGAAGGGGTTCAAGAGACCCAGTACTTC. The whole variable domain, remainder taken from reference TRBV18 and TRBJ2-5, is NAGVMQNPRHLVRRRGQEARLRCSPMKGHSHVYWYRQLPEEGLKFMVYLQKENIIDESGMPKERFSAEFPKEGPSILRIQQVVRGDSAAYFCASSPLEGVQETQYFGPGTRLLVL.

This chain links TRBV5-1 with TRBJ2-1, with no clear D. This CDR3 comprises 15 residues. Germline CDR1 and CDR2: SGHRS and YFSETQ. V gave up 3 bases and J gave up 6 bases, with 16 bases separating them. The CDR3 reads CASSSSRRSGNEQFF. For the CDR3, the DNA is TGCGCCAGCAGCTCCTCGCGCCGGTCGGGCAATGAGCAGTTCTTC.

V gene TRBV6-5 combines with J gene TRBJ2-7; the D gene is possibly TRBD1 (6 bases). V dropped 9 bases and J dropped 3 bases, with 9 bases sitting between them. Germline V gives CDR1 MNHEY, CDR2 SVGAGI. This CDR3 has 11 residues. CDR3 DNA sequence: TGTGCCAGTGTACAGGGCTACGAGCAGTACTTC. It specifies CASVQGYEQYF.

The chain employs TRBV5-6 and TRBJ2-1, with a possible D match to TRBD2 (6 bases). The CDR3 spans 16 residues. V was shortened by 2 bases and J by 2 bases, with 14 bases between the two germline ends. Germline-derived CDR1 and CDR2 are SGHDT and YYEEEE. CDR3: CASSFGVGGTYNEQFF. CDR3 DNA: TGTGCCAGCAGCTTCGGCGTGGGCGGGACCTACAATGAGCAGTTCTTC.

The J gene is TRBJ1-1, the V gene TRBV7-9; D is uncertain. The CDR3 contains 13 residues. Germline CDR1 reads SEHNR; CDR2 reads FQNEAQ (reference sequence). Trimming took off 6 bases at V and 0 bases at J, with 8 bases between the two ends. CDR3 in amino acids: CASSASVNTEAFF. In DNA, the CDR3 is TGTGCCAGCAGTGCGTCGGTGAACACTGAAGCTTTCTTT.

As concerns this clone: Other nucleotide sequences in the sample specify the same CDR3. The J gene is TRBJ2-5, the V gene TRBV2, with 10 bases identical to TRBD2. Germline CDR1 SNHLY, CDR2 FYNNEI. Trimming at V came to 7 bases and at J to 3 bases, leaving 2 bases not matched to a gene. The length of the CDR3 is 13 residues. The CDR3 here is CASMGTSEETQYF. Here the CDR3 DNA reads TGTGCCAGCATGGGGACTAGCGAAGAGACCCAGTACTTC.

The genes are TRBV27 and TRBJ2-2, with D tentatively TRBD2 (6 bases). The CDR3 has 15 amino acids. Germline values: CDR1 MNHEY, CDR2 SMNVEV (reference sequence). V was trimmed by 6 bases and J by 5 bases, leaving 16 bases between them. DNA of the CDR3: TGTGCCAGCAGCCCGATCGGGACTGAGACCGGGGAGCTGTTTTTT. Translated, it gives CASSPIGTETGELFF.

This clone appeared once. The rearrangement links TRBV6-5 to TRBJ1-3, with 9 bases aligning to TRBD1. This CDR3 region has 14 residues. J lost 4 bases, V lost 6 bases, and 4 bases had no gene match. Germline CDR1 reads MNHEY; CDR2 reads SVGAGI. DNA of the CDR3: TGTGCCAGCAGGCTACAGGGGGCAGGAAACACCATATATTTT. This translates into CASRLQGAGNTIYF.

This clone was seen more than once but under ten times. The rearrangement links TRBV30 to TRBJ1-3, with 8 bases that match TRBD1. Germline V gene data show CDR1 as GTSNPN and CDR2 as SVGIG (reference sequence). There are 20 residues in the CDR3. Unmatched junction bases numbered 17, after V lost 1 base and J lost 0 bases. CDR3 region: CAWSASPGQDYKNSGNTIYF. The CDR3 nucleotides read TGTGCCTGGAGTGCCTCCCCGGGACAGGATTACAAAAACTCTGGAAACACCATATATTTT.

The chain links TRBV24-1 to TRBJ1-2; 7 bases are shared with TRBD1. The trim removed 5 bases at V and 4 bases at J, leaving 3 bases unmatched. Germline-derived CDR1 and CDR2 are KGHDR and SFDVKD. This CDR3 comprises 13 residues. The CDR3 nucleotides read TGTGCCACCAGTGCCGGGACAGCCTATGGCTACACCTTC. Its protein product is CATSAGTAYGYTF.

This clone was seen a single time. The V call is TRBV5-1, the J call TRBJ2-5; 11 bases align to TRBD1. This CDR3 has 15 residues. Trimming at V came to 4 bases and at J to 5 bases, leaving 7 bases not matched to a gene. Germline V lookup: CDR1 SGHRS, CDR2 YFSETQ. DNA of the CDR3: TGCGCCAGCAGCATTGCTGGACAGGGGGCGGAGACCCAGTACTTC. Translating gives CASSIAGQGAETQYF.

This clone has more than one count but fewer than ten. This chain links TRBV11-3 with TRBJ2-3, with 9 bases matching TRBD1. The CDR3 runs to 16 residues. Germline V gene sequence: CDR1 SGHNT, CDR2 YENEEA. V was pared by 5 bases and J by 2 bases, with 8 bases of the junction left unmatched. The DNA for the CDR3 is TGTGCCAGCAGCACCTACAGGGGGCGCGTCACAGATACGCAGTATTTT. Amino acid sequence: CASSTYRGRVTDTQYF.

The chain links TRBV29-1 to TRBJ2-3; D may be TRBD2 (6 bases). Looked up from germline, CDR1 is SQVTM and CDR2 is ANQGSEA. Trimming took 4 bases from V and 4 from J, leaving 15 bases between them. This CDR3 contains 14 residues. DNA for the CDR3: TGCAGCGTTGGGAACACAGGAGGGGCAGATACGCAGTATTTT. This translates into CSVGNTGGADTQYF.